The T cell receptor beta chain under discussion was sequenced for a study of cytomegalovirus exposure and HLA in healthy donors. General study points: Fewer N-insertions than the roughly 670-donor mean were reportedly shown by an Asian-associated ancestry cluster in a later analysis.

V gave up 4 bases and J gave up 8 bases, with 20 bases separating them. Per the germline V gene, CDR1 is SGHVS and CDR2 is FNYEAQ. The CDR3 has 16 amino acids. Primers: 60 Vbeta forward and 13 Jbeta reverse. TCRdb's table, derived via immunoSEQ multiplex PCR, lists solely in-frame clones and lacks some. The sample shows 190,000 or so clones, about 80% of them seen only once. In regard to this clone: The target antigen is unknown.

This chain connects TRBV7-6 to TRBJ1-4; perhaps TRBD1 as D (5 bases). What was sequenced was PBMCs. The clonotype comes from a boy younger than 18 in good health and CMV-seronegative. Here the CDR3 DNA reads TGTGCCAGCAGCTCGAGTCCTGGCCAGGGTGGAGAAAAACTGTTTTTT. Encoded protein: CASSSSPGQGGEKLFF.